What follows are 26 T cell receptor beta chains derived from one specimen sequenced in a study of blood T cell repertoires in COVID-19. TCRdb keeps only in-frame clones here, not all; method: immunoSEQ multiplex PCR. The table lists about 73,000 clones, 82% of them singletons, with roughly 4.5% in the top ten. What was sequenced was peripheral blood. The receptor set was obtained from a woman aged 55 to 70 with acute or convalescent COVID-19.

The chain combines TRBV18 with TRBJ1-5; tentative D call: TRBD1 (5 bases). CDR3 length: 16 residues. V was pared by 3 bases and J by 4 bases, with 16 bases between. Germline V gene data show CDR1 as KGHSH and CDR2 as LQKENI. The CDR3 sequence: CASSPLGQRANQPQHF. CDR3 bases: TGTGCCAGCTCACCCCTAGGACAAAGGGCAAATCAGCCCCAGCATTTT.

This sequence joins TRBV19 and TRBJ1-1, with a weak D call TRBD1 (6 bases). The germline CDR1 and CDR2 sequences are LNHDA and SQIVND (reference sequence). V dropped 8 bases and J dropped 2 bases, with 12 bases sitting between them. There are 13 residues in the CDR3. CDR3 amino acids: CASGGQLNTEAFF. The CDR3 nucleotides read TGTGCCAGTGGCGGACAGTTAAACACTGAAGCTTTCTTT.

The chain links TRBV12-5 to TRBJ2-1; possible D gene TRBD1, 5 bases. Between the trimmed V and J ends, which lost 8 bases and 9 bases, there was a span of 14 bases. The CDR3 length is 12 residues. Germline-derived CDR1 and CDR2 are LGHNT and FRNRAP. CDR3 in amino acids: CASSLGQGEQFF. In DNA, the CDR3 is TGTGCTAGTTCTTTGGGTCAGGGTGAGCAGTTCTTC.

This chain links TRBV11-2 with TRBJ2-7; D might be TRBD2 (6 bases). CDR3 length: 14 amino acids. V was trimmed by 4 bases and J by 3 bases, leaving 13 bases between them. Germline lookup yields CDR1 SGHAT and CDR2 FQNNGV. The CDR3 sequence: CASSSRGGSYEQYF. DNA of the CDR3: TGTGCCAGCAGCTCTCGTGGGGGGAGCTACGAGCAGTACTTC.

The chain uses TRBV6-4 and TRBJ2-3, with TRBD2 identical over 7 bases. The CDR3 has 14 amino acids. Germline assignment: CDR1 MRHNA and CDR2 SNTAGT. V shed 8 bases and J 4 bases; nucleotides not matched to a gene: 9. The CDR3 spells CASARAGESDTQYF. In DNA form, the CDR3 reads TGTGCCAGCGCCCGGGCGGGAGAGTCAGATACGCAGTATTTT.

The genes are TRBV5-8 and TRBJ2-7, with 11 bases lining up with TRBD1. The V segment lost 2 bases and the J segment 4 bases; nucleotides outside the gene matches: 2. This CDR3 contains 14 residues. The V gene's germline CDR1 is SGHTS and CDR2 YDEGEE. The CDR3, as DNA: TGTGCCAGCAGCTTAGGACAGGGGGCGTACGAGCAGTACTTC. This encodes CASSLGQGAYEQYF. The entire variable domain, with the rest obtained from reference TRBV5-8 and TRBJ2-7, is as follows: EAGVTQSPTHLIKTRGQQATLRCSPISGHTSVYWYQQALGLGLQFLLWYDEGEERNRGNFPPRFSGRQFPNYSSELNVNALELEDSALYLCASSLGQGAYEQYFGPGTRLTVT.

This clone was counted a few times. The chain links TRBV21-1 to TRBJ1-2. TRBV21-1 is a pseudogene segment. This CDR3 is 19 amino acids long. CDR3 sequence reads: CASSKNEGLGEVGNYGYTF. The CDR3 DNA reads TGTGCCAGCAGCAAAAATGAAGGGTTGGGGGAGGTTGGAAACTATGGCTACACCTTC.

The chain uses TRBV9 and TRBJ1-1, with a weak D call TRBD1 (6 bases). There are 16 residues in the CDR3. Trimming took 3 bases from V and 4 from J, leaving 19 bases between them. The germline gives CDR1 SGDLS, CDR2 YYNGEE. Here the CDR3 DNA reads TGTGCCAGCAGCGCGGGACAAGCGATCTCTAGCACTGAAGCTTTCTTT. This encodes CASSAGQAISSTEAFF.

By its share, this clone is medium-sized. V gene TRBV4-1 combines with J gene TRBJ1-1; D is possibly TRBD1 (5 bases). Trimming removed 1 base at V and 4 bases at J, with 16 bases between. The germline V gene has CDR1 MGHRA and CDR2 YSYEKL. The CDR3 has 16 amino acids. The DNA for the CDR3 is TGCGCCAGCAGCCAAGTTCCCCCCGGGACTATCACTGAAGCTTTCTTT. This translates into CASSQVPPGTITEAFF.

This chain uses TRBV7-2 with TRBJ2-2; 15 bases agree with TRBD2. Trimming cost V 5 bases and J 5 bases; bases outside gene matches: 9. Germline values: CDR1 SGHTA, CDR2 FQGNSA. The CDR3 is 18 residues long. CDR3 sequence (DNA): TGTGCCAGCAGCAAGGGACTAGCGGGGGGCCGGAGGACCGGGGAGCTGTTTTTT. Translating gives CASSKGLAGGRRTGELFF. The full variable domain, in which reference TRBV7-2 and TRBJ2-2 provide the parts outside the CDR3, is GAGVSQSPSNKVTEKGKDVELRCDPISGHTALYWYRQSLGQGLEFLIYFQGNSAPDKSGLPSDRFSAERTGGSVSTLTIQRTQQEDSAVYLCASSKGLAGGRRTGELFFGEGSRLTVL.

This clone was seen just once. The chain links TRBV12-3 or TRBV12-4 to TRBJ2-7, with a weak D call TRBD1 (6 bases). CDR3 length: 13 residues. V lost 5 bases and J 2 bases, leaving 10 bases between the germline ends. The CDR3 region has the DNA TGTGCCAGCAGTAAGACAGGACCCTACGAGCAGTACTTC. Amino acid sequence: CASSKTGPYEQYF.

This clone was counted only a few times. The chain couples TRBV30 to TRBJ1-1; D is perhaps TRBD1 (6 bases). Germline V lookup: CDR1 GTSNPN, CDR2 SVGIG (reference sequence). CDR3 length equals 16 residues. V shed 3 bases and J shed 1 base, with 18 bases lying between them. The CDR3, as DNA: TGTGCCTGGAGGCCCCCTAGACAGGACCCGAACACTGAAGCTTTCTTT. This sequence encodes CAWRPPRQDPNTEAFF.

The chain recombines TRBV3-1 (or the pseudogene TRBV3-2) with TRBJ1-2; no definite D call. Deletions cut 4 bases from V and 2 bases from J, with 5 bases between. The germline V gene has CDR1 LGHDT and CDR2 YNNKEL (reference sequence). The CDR3 extends over 12 amino acids. CDR3 in amino acids: CASSPGNYGYTF. The CDR3 nucleotides read TGTGCCAGCAGCCCGGGAAACTATGGCTACACCTTC.

This chain connects TRBV6-6 to TRBJ1-5, with D unresolved. V lost 6 bases, J lost 6 bases, and 9 bases lay in between. The CDR3 totals 12 residues. Germline V gives CDR1 MNHNY, CDR2 SVGAGI (reference sequence). The CDR3 reads CASRPSGQPQHF. The CDR3 DNA follows: TGTGCCAGCAGACCCAGTGGTCAGCCCCAGCATTTT.

This clone has a single count. This rearrangement joins TRBV28 to TRBJ1-5, with 7 positions matching TRBD1. The J segment lost 3 bases and the V segment lost 6 bases, leaving 5 bases of the junction unmatched. Per the germline V gene, CDR1 is MDHEN and CDR2 is SYDVKM. This CDR3 comprises 14 residues. The CDR3 coding sequence is TGTGCCAGCAGCTCAGGGGGAGCCAATCAGCCCCAGCATTTT. This encodes CASSSGGANQPQHF.

The V and J genes are TRBV18 and TRBJ1-1, with D maybe TRBD1 (5 bases). The CDR3 consists of 15 residues. CDR1 KGHSH and CDR2 LQKENI come from the germline V gene. Trimming took off 1 base at V and 1 base at J, with 10 bases between the two ends. The CDR3 DNA reads as TGTGCCAGCTCACCACTGCAGGGTCGGAACACTGAAGCTTTCTTT. Protein product: CASSPLQGRNTEAFF.

The V and J genes are TRBV24-1 and TRBJ2-5; D perhaps matches TRBD2 (7 bases). Trimming removed 0 bases at V and 0 bases at J, with 16 bases between. This CDR3 has 18 amino acids. Germline-derived CDR1 and CDR2 are KGHDR and SFDVKD. The CDR3 is CATSDLLRGGQYQETQYF. The DNA for the CDR3 is TGTGCCACCAGTGATTTGCTTAGGGGGGGCCAGTACCAAGAGACCCAGTACTTC.

The chain is built from TRBV27 and TRBJ1-6; TRBD1 might be the D (6 bases). The CDR3 is made up of 15 amino acids. The ends were cut back, 5 bases at V and 4 bases at J, with 12 bases in the middle. Looked up from germline, CDR1 is MNHEY and CDR2 is SMNVEV (reference sequence). The CDR3 loop reads CASSAGTTYNSPLHF. DNA of the CDR3: TGTGCCAGCAGTGCCGGGACAACTTATAATTCACCCCTCCACTTT.

The chain uses TRBV18 and TRBJ1-1; TRBD1 might be the D (5 bases). Germline lookup yields CDR1 KGHSH and CDR2 LQKENI. CDR3 length equals 17 residues. Between the trimmed V and J ends, which lost 1 base and 7 bases, there was a span of 22 bases. CDR3 region: CASSPQSGFQGGGEAFF. The CDR3 bases are TGTGCCAGCTCACCACAGAGTGGCTTCCAGGGAGGTGGTGAAGCTTTCTTT. The variable domain in full, completed from reference TRBV18 and TRBJ1-1, reads NAGVMQNPRHLVRRRGQEARLRCSPMKGHSHVYWYRQLPEEGLKFMVYLQKENIIDESGMPKERFSAEFPKEGPSILRIQQVVRGDSAAYFCASSPQSGFQGGGEAFFGQGTRLTVV.

As concerns this clone: Germline is not matched at one junction end, which may reflect a read error. The rearrangement joins TRBV5-1 to TRBJ2-2; no reliable D call. This CDR3 contains 14 residues. CDR1 is SGHRS and CDR2 is YFSETQ in the germline V gene. CDR3 sequence: CASSTRPDTGELFF. CDR3 DNA: TGCGCCAGCAGCACGCGACCCGACACCGGAGAGCTGTTTTTT.

The V gene is TRBV19, the J gene TRBJ1-6; 7 bases agree with TRBD1. Germline CDR1 reads LNHDA; CDR2 reads SQIVND (reference sequence). The V segment lost 10 bases and the J segment 10 bases; nucleotides outside the gene matches: 13. CDR3 length: 14 residues. For the CDR3, the DNA is TGTGCCATCGACAGGGTCCCAGGAGGGTCACCCCTCCACTTT. The encoded protein is CAIDRVPGGSPLHF.

The rearrangement joins TRBV19 to TRBJ1-5; D perhaps matches TRBD1 (5 bases). The CDR3 is made up of 14 amino acids. Germline lookup yields CDR1 LNHDA and CDR2 SQIVND (reference sequence). V dropped 6 bases and J dropped 2 bases, with 11 bases sitting between them. The CDR3 DNA reads as TGTGCCAGTAGCCCCGACAGTGGCAATCAGCCCCAGCATTTT. This codes for CASSPDSGNQPQHF.

Details on this clone: Other nucleotide sequences in the sample specify the same CDR3. The chain is built from TRBV7-2 and TRBJ2-2, with 12 bases lining up with TRBD2. After removal of 4 bases from V and 7 bases from J, the junction contained 7 bases not matched to a gene. The length of the CDR3 is 16 residues. CDR1 is SGHTA, CDR2 FQGNSA, per germline. CDR3 in amino acids: CASSSTSGGLGGELFF. CDR3 DNA: TGTGCCAGCAGCTCGACTAGCGGGGGACTGGGCGGGGAGCTGTTTTTT.

As to this clone: Other DNA sequences in this specimen translate into the identical CDR3. The J gene is TRBJ1-6, the V gene TRBV13, with a possible D match to TRBD1 (6 bases). The germline gives CDR1 PRHDT, CDR2 FYEKMQ (reference sequence). CDR3 size: 16 residues. Trimming shortened V by 2 bases and J by 7 bases, and 15 bases separated the two germline ends. CDR3 coding DNA: TGTGCCAGCAGCTTAAGAACAGGGAGATGGAATTCACCCCTCCACTTT. Translating it yields CASSLRTGRWNSPLHF.

The genes are TRBV9 and TRBJ2-2; perhaps TRBD2 as D (6 bases). CDR1 is SGDLS, CDR2 YYNGEE, per germline. The V gene lost 5 bases and the J gene lost 3 bases, with 11 bases spanning the gap. The CDR3 covers 14 residues. The CDR3 DNA reads as TGTGCCAGCAGACCAGGGACTCACACCGGGGAGCTGTTTTTT. Protein: CASRPGTHTGELFF.

This chain links TRBV12-5 with TRBJ1-1; D gene uncertain. The CDR3 consists of 13 residues. Trimming stripped 9 bases from V and 9 bases from J, with 20 bases between. The germline gives CDR1 LGHNT, CDR2 FRNRAP. DNA of the CDR3: TGTGCTAGCGCACCCTCAATTTCGGGTAAAGCTTTCTTT. Residues: CASAPSISGKAFF.